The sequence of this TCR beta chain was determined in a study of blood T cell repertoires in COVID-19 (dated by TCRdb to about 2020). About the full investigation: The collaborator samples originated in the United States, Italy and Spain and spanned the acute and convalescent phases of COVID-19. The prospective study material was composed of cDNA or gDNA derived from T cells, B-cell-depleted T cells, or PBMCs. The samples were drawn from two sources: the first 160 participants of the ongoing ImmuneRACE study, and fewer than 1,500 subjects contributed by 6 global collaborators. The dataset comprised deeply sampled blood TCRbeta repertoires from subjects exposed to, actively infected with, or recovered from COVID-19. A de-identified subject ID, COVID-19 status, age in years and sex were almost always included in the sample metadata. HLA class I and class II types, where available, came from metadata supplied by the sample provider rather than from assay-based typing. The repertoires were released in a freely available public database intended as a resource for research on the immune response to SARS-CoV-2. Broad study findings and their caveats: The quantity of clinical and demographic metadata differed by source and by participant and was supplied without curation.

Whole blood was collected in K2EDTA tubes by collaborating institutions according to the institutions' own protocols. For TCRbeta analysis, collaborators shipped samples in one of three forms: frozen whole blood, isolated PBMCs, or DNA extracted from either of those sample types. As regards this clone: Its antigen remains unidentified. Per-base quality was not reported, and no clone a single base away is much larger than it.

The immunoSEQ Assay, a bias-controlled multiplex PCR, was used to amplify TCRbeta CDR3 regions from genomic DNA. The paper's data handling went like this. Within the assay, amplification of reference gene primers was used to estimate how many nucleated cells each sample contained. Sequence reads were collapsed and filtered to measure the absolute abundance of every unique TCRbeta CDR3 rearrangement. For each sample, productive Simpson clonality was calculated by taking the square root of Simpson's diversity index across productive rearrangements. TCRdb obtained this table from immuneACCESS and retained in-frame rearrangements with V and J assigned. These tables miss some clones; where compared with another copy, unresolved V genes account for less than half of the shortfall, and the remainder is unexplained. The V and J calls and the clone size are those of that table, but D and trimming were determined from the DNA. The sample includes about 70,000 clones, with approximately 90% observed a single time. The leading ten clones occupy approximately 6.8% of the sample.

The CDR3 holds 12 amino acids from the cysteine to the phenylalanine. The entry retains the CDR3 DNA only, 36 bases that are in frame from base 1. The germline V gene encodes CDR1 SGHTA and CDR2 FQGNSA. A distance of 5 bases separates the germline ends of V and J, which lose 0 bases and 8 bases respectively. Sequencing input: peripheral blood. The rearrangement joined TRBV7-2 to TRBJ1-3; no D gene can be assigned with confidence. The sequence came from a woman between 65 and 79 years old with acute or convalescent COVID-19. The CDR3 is CASSLAADTIYF. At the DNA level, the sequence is TGTGCCAGCAGCTTAGCTGCGGACACCATATATTTT.